What follows describes a single T cell receptor beta chain. Its antigen remains unknown. The data were obtained in a study of lymphopenia after photon versus proton radiotherapy. Overall study results and limits: Better survival with proton therapy was suggested as possible, not demonstrated. Oligoclonal CD8+ Temra expansion after nadir drove photon patients' diversity drop.

The germline V and J ends were trimmed by 5 bases and 4 bases, with 15 bases remaining between them. Per the germline V gene, CDR1 is MNHEY and CDR2 is SVGAGI. The CDR3 has 15 residues. Using immunoSEQ multiplex PCR, the repertoire was profiled, and TCRdb retains in-frame clones only, with some absent. The sample includes 65,000 to 90,000 clones, under 95% seen only once; the top ten take 2% to 2.5%. The sample was peripheral blood, taken from a patient treated with photon-based radiotherapy. V gene TRBV6-5 combines with J gene TRBJ2-1; D possibly uses TRBD1 or TRBD2 (5 bases each). The sequence was collected from a woman aged 40-49 years with cholangiocarcinoma. Here the CDR3 DNA reads TGTGCCAGCAGTACCTCCGGGGACGGGTACAATGAGCAGTTCTTC. Its translation is CASSTSGDGYNEQFF.